This T cell receptor (beta chain) was captured by sequencing in a study of T-cell reconstitution after alpha-beta-depleted transplantation in children. Unique molecular identifiers were used to barcode this TCRbeta library. TCRdb fed the PCR reads into MiXCR, producing one record per CDR3 protein. The top ten clones hold 2% to 2.5% of a sample with roughly 500,000 distinct CDR3 sequences, around a third of them seen once. The CDR3 is made up of 12 amino acids. V dropped 6 bases and J dropped 3; count of bases not matched to a gene: 4. Germline assignment: CDR1 DFQATT and CDR2 SNEGSKA (reference sequence). This clonotype was observed a few times.

V gene TRBV20-1 combines with J gene TRBJ1-2, with TRBD1 identical over 7 bases. The TCR was taken from a human donor who donated a stem cell graft to a child with aplastic anemia. The sample here was PBMCs from the stem cell graft donor, taken from the stem cell graft. The CDR3 sequence is CSARTGHYGYTF. In DNA form, the CDR3 reads TGCAGTGCGCGGACAGGCCACTATGGCTACACCTTC.